The 27 T cell receptor beta chains below come from one sample, sequenced in a study of cytomegalovirus exposure and HLA in healthy donors listed by TCRdb under 2017. Library preparation used the immunoSEQ multiplex PCR assay. A mixture of 60 forward primers for TCR Vbeta segments and 13 reverse primers for TCR Jbeta segments was used in the multiplex PCR. TCRdb obtained this table from immuneACCESS and retained in-frame rearrangements with V and J assigned. These tables miss some clones; where compared with another copy, unresolved V genes account for less than half of the shortfall, and the remainder is unexplained. The sample table shows tens of thousands of clones, and roughly two thirds are seen once. 12% to 15% of the sample goes to the ten largest clones. The sequenced sample consisted of PBMCs. All receptors come from a male donor in good health and CMV-seropositive.

V usage is TRBV5-1 and J usage is TRBJ2-1, with TRBD2 matching over 12 bases. In germline, CDR1 is SGHRS, CDR2 YFSETQ. CDR3 length equals 15 residues. J gave up 8 bases and V 2 bases, and 5 bases lay outside the gene matches. The CDR3 DNA follows: TGCGCCAGCAGCTTTTGGACTAGCGGGGACTATGAGCAGTTCTTC. Protein product: CASSFWTSGDYEQFF.

The chain carries TRBV9 and TRBJ2-7; 10 nucleotides agree with TRBD2. Trimming at V came to 3 bases and at J to 6 bases, leaving 9 bases not matched to a gene. The V gene's germline CDR1 is SGDLS and CDR2 YYNGEE. The CDR3 has 15 residues. The CDR3 reads CASSAFQREGAEQYF. The CDR3 DNA follows: TGTGCCAGCAGCGCCTTCCAGCGGGAGGGTGCCGAGCAGTACTTC. Using reference TRBV9 and TRBJ2-7 for the parts outside the CDR3, the full variable domain is DSGVTQTPKHLITATGQRVTLRCSPRSGDLSVYWYQQSLDQGLQFLIQYYNGEERAKGNILERFSAQQFPDLHSELNLSSLELGDSALYFCASSAFQREGAEQYFGPGTRLTVT.

V is TRBV6-5 and J is TRBJ1-2; D not certain. Trimming shortened V by 4 bases and J by 3 bases, and 9 bases separated the two germline ends. CDR1 and CDR2 (germline): MNHEY, SVGAGI. The CDR3 runs 13 residues. The CDR3 bases are TGTGCCAGCAGTTCCTCCAGATACTATGGCTACACCTTC. Its protein is CASSSSRYYGYTF.

This chain connects TRBV2 to TRBJ2-2; 8 bases align to TRBD1. Losses at the gene ends were 5 bases for V and 2 bases for J; bases not matched to a gene: 13. CDR1 and CDR2 from the germline V gene are SNHLY and FYNNEI. CDR3 length equals 18 residues. The CDR3 nucleotides read TGTGCCAGCAGTCTCCGGACAGGGAAGGATGGAAACACCGGGGAGCTGTTTTTT. As protein: CASSLRTGKDGNTGELFF. The full variable domain, rest sourced from reference TRBV2 and TRBJ2-2, is EPEVTQTPSHQVTQMGQEVILRCVPISNHLYFYWYRQILGQKVEFLVSFYNNEISEKSEIFDDQFSVERPDGSNFTLKIRSTKLEDSAMYFCASSLRTGKDGNTGELFFGEGSRLTVL.

The chain links TRBV7-9 to TRBJ2-7; maybe TRBD1 (6 bases). From germline, CDR1 is SEHNR and CDR2 FQNEAQ (reference sequence). V was pared by 5 bases and J by 6 bases, with 17 bases between. The CDR3 totals 14 residues. In DNA form, the CDR3 reads TGTGCCAGCAGCAGTCCTACAGGGATCGGCGAGCAGTACTTC. Translation: CASSSPTGIGEQYF.

The chain links TRBV7-9 to TRBJ1-1, with D possibly being TRBD1 (5 bases). Germline CDR1 reads SEHNR; CDR2 reads FQNEAQ (reference sequence). Between the trimmed V and J ends, which lost 3 bases and 9 bases, there was a span of 11 bases. CDR3 length: 12 amino acids. CDR3 amino acids: CASSFDSSQAFF. In DNA form, the CDR3 reads TGTGCCAGCAGCTTCGACAGCTCCCAAGCTTTCTTT.

There are a few counts of this clone. This chain uses TRBV4-1 with TRBJ2-2; TRBD2 agrees at 9 bases. CDR3 length: 18 amino acids. CDR1 MGHRA and CDR2 YSYEKL come from the germline V gene. V lost 1 base, J lost 0 bases, and 6 bases stayed unmatched. Here the CDR3 DNA reads TGCGCCAGCAGCCAAGGGATCCTAGCGGGGACGAACACCGGGGAGCTGTTTTTT. The encoded protein is CASSQGILAGTNTGELFF.

This clone was counted between two and nine times. V and J are TRBV27 and TRBJ2-7; 8 bases align to TRBD1. V trimming: 4 bases; J trimming: 5 bases; junction bases outside the gene matches: 16. This CDR3 has 17 residues. Germline V gene sequence: CDR1 MNHEY, CDR2 SMNVEV (reference sequence). CDR3 protein: CASSSQTRLTGVDEQYF. The CDR3 nucleotides are TGTGCCAGCAGTTCGCAAACCCGACTGACAGGGGTGGACGAGCAGTACTTC.

There are a few counts of this clone. This rearrangement joins TRBV6-1 to TRBJ1-5, with a possible D match to TRBD1 (5 bases). The CDR3 is 15 amino acids. The V gene lost 5 bases and the J gene lost 6 bases, with 17 bases spanning the gap. Germline V gene data show CDR1 as MNHNS and CDR2 as SASEGT. CDR3 sequence reads: CASSLDRGRGQPQHF. The DNA of the CDR3 is TGTGCCAGCAGTTTGGACCGGGGGAGGGGTCAGCCCCAGCATTTT.

This clone turned up a few times. The rearrangement uses TRBV30 and TRBJ2-3; no firm D call. Germline lookup yields CDR1 GTSNPN and CDR2 SVGIG (reference sequence). V was trimmed by 5 bases and J by 0 bases, leaving 6 bases between them. The CDR3 spans 12 residues. CDR3 amino acids: CAWEASTDTQYF. CDR3 in DNA: TGTGCCTGGGAGGCCAGCACAGATACGCAGTATTTT.

The chain carries TRBV2 and TRBJ1-2; D unresolved. This CDR3 contains 14 residues. CDR1 is SNHLY, CDR2 FYNNEI, per germline. V dropped 7 bases and J dropped 7 bases, with 19 bases sitting between them. CDR3 region: CASTGERGRVGYTF. In nucleotides, the CDR3 is TGTGCCAGCACCGGGGAGCGAGGGCGCGTTGGCTACACCTTC.

Worth noting for this clone: Since the CDR3 does not end with the conserved phenylalanine or tryptophan, this likely comes from a read error. The limits of the CDR3 on the DNA are not certain, so only TCRdb's listed CDR3 is given. The CDR3 here is CATPGPLGI. The V gene is TRBV6-1, the J gene TRBJ2-7; no DNA check was done on the table's D call, TRBD2. CDR1 is MNHNS, CDR2 SASEGT, per germline. The CDR3 comprises 9 residues, both ends counted.

The V call is TRBV6-1, the J call TRBJ1-1, with D maybe TRBD1 (6 bases). The CDR3 is 15 amino acids. Trimming cost V 6 bases and J 5 bases, with 19 bases left between them. CDR1 is MNHNS and CDR2 is SASEGT in the germline V gene. CDR3 sequence reads: CASRSMGAEGTEAFF. As DNA, the CDR3 is TGTGCCAGCAGATCGATGGGGGCAGAAGGGACTGAAGCTTTCTTT.

This clone has more than one count but fewer than ten. The genes are TRBV6-1 and TRBJ2-1; 7 bases agree with TRBD1. The trim removed 1 base at V and 8 bases at J, leaving 11 bases unmatched. Germline CDR1 reads MNHNS; CDR2 reads SASEGT. CDR3 length equals 16 residues. CDR3: CASSEVWQGVSDEQFF. CDR3 DNA: TGTGCCAGCAGTGAAGTTTGGCAGGGGGTTTCGGATGAGCAGTTCTTC.

The chain recombines TRBV10-1 with TRBJ1-5; a weak D match, TRBD1 (5 bases). The length of the CDR3 is 16 residues. CDR1 is WNHNN and CDR2 is SYGVQD in the germline V gene (reference sequence). Deletions cut 4 bases from V and 7 bases from J, with 20 bases between. CDR3 sequence (DNA): TGCGCCAGCAGTGGTAGGTGGGGGGGAAAATGGCAGCCCCAGCATTTT. Encoded protein: CASSGRWGGKWQPQHF.

This clone has a handful of counts. CDR3 protein: CASRRNSGRGYGYTF. As DNA, the CDR3 is TGTGCCAGCAGAAGAAATAGCGGGAGAGGATATGGCTACACCTTC. The chain recombines TRBV11-2 with TRBJ1-2; D remains unclear. The CDR3 is made up of 15 amino acids. Germline lookup yields CDR1 SGHAT and CDR2 FQNNGV. Trimming cost V 6 bases and J 5 bases, with 19 bases left between them.

This clone was recorded a few times. V and J are TRBV19 and TRBJ2-7; possible D gene TRBD1, 5 bases. Trimming pared 3 bases from V and 3 bases from J, leaving 12 bases between. The length of the CDR3 is 14 residues. The germline V gene has CDR1 LNHDA and CDR2 SQIVND (reference sequence). Here the CDR3 reads CASSMGRVDYEQYF. The CDR3 nucleotides are TGTGCCAGTAGTATGGGCAGGGTAGACTACGAGCAGTACTTC.

This clone appeared a single time. The chain couples TRBV15 to TRBJ2-5; D is undetermined. CDR1 is LNHNV, CDR2 YYDKDF, per germline (reference sequence). Trimming cost V 0 bases and J 2 bases, with 7 bases left between them. The CDR3 extends over 14 amino acids. CDR3 sequence reads: CATSRDLRQETQYF. The CDR3 DNA is TGTGCCACCAGCAGAGATTTGCGACAAGAGACCCAGTACTTC.

The genes are TRBV4-1 and TRBJ2-7, with 7 nucleotides matching TRBD1. The CDR3 totals 14 residues. V lost 3 bases to trimming and J lost 3 bases; unmatched junction nucleotides: 5. Germline values: CDR1 MGHRA, CDR2 YSYEKL. The CDR3 loop reads CASSQPGQNYEQYF. The CDR3 DNA reads TGCGCCAGCAGCCAGCCGGGACAGAACTACGAGCAGTACTTC.

The chain is built from TRBV9 and TRBJ2-5; D uncertain. The J call may be incorrect, as the DNA end agrees better with TRBJ2-7. The length of the CDR3 is 15 residues. Germline assignment: CDR1 SGDLS and CDR2 YYNGEE. CDR3 nucleotide sequence: TGTGCCAGCAGCGTAGGTGGTGGAGAGTGGGGCGAGCAGTACTTC. Translating it yields CASSVGGGEWGEQYF.

The chain recombines TRBV18 with TRBJ2-3; TRBD2 might be the D (6 bases). The CDR3 has 17 amino acids. Germline lookup yields CDR1 KGHSH and CDR2 LQKENI. V was shortened by 4 bases and J by 0 bases, with 17 bases between the two germline ends. The CDR3 loop is CASSRASSVSSTDTQYF. The CDR3 bases are TGTGCCAGCTCACGAGCGTCTAGCGTCTCTAGCACAGATACGCAGTATTTT.

V is TRBV19 and J is TRBJ2-3; D call uncertain. V gave up 4 bases and J gave up 1 base, with 12 bases separating them. There are 15 residues in the CDR3. Germline loops: CDR1 LNHDA, CDR2 SQIVND (reference sequence). The chain's CDR3 is CASSKLRSGTDTQYF. Here the CDR3 DNA reads TGTGCCAGTAGTAAACTTCGTTCGGGCACAGATACGCAGTATTTT.

The chain uses TRBV5-5 and TRBJ2-7; D unclear. V lost 1 base, J lost 4 bases, and 9 bases lay in between. Germline CDR1 and CDR2: SGHKS and YYEKEE (reference sequence). The CDR3 is 13 residues long. The CDR3 DNA is TGTGCCAGCAGCTTGTCTAGTCTTTACGAGCAGTACTTC. Translation gives CASSLSSLYEQYF.

This clone was counted once. The chain links TRBV13 to TRBJ2-7; maybe TRBD1 (6 bases). This CDR3 is built from 14 residues. Germline V lookup: CDR1 PRHDT, CDR2 FYEKMQ (reference sequence). The germline V and J ends were trimmed by 5 bases and 3 bases, with 14 bases remaining between them. The chain's CDR3 is CASSPGTPSYEQYF. CDR3 nucleotides: TGTGCCAGCAGCCCCGGGACACCGAGCTACGAGCAGTACTTC.

The J gene is TRBJ2-1, the V gene TRBV19; 8 bases fit TRBD2. The CDR3 extends over 16 amino acids. Germline assignment: CDR1 LNHDA and CDR2 SQIVND (reference sequence). V shed 5 bases and J 7 bases; nucleotides not matched to a gene: 13. The CDR3 DNA follows: TGTGCCAGTAGTGCCCGACTGAGCGGGAGAGTTAATGAGCAGTTCTTC. Its translation is CASSARLSGRVNEQFF.

The chain couples TRBV5-1 to TRBJ1-4; 11 nucleotides line up with TRBD1. The CDR3 is 14 amino acids. Trimming removed 4 bases from V and 7 bases from J; junction bases left unmatched: 3. The germline CDR1 and CDR2 sequences are SGHRS and YFSETQ. The CDR3 region is CASSRGQGGEKLFF. DNA of the CDR3: TGCGCCAGCAGCAGGGGACAGGGGGGTGAAAAACTGTTTTTT.

The V gene is TRBV28, the J gene TRBJ1-2, with D tentatively TRBD1 (5 bases). The germline CDR1 and CDR2 sequences are MDHEN and SYDVKM. The germline V and J ends were trimmed by 5 bases and 6 bases, with 16 bases remaining between them. This CDR3 comprises 14 residues. CDR3 sequence (DNA): TGTGCCAGCAGTACCCCGGGACTGACGGATGGCTACACCTTC. As protein: CASSTPGLTDGYTF.